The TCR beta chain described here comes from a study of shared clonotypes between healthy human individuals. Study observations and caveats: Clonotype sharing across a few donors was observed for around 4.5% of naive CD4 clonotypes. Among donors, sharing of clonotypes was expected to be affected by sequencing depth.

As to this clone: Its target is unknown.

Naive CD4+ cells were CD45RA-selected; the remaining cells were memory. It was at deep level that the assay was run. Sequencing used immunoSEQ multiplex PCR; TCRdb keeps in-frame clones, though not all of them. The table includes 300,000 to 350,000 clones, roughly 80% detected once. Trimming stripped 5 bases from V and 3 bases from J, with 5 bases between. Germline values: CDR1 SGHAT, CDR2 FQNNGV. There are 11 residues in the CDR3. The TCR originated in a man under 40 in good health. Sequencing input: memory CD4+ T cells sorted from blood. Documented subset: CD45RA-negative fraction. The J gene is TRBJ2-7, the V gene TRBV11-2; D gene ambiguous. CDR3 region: CASSLYYEQYF. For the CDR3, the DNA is TGTGCCAGCAGCCTTTACTACGAGCAGTACTTC. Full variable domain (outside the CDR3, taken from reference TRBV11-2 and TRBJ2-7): EAGVAQSPRYKIIEKRQSVAFWCNPISGHATLYWYQQILGQGPKLLIQFQNNGVVDDSQLPKDRFSAERLKGVDSTLKIQPAKLEDSAVYLCASSLYYEQYFGPGTRLTVT.